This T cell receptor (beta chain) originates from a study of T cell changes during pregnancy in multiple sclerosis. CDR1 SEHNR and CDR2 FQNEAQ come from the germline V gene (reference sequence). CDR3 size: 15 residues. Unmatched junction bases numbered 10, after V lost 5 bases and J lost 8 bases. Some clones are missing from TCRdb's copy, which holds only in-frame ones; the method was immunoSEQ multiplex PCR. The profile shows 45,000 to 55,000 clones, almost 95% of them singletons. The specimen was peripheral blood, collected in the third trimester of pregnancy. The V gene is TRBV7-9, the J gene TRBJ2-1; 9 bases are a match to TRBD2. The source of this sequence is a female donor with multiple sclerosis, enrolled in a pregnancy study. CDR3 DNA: TGTGCCAGCAGCCAAACTAGGACTAGCGTCGATGAGCAGTTCTTC. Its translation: CASSQTRTSVDEQFF.